This TCR beta chain stems from a study of glioma-infiltrating T cells (dated by TCRdb to 2016 to 2017). Concerning the study at large: Low-grade gliomas were represented by WHO grade II oligodendrogliomas or astrocytomas, and glioblastomas were represented by WHO grade IV tumors that were sampled at initial rather than recurrent diagnosis. To gauge divergence between tissue and blood T-cell populations, every tissue-infiltrating repertoire was compared against the peripheral blood repertoire from the same patient. The paired cohort comprised three low-grade glioma patients, about eight primary glioblastoma patients and three non-glioma patients contributing non-neoplastic brain tissue. Sequencing of TCR alpha- and beta-chain repertoires was performed on glioma tissue, on non-neoplastic brain tissue, and on matched peripheral blood mononuclear cells. Before surgery, glioma patients were given dexamethasone for six or fewer days. For blood libraries, the target was about 4.5- to 10-fold sequencing coverage of 850,000 to 1,000,000 peripheral T cells.

Immediately after resection, surgical brain or tumor specimens were cryofrozen in liquid nitrogen, with peripheral blood cells collected concurrently. Reading the germline V gene gives CDR1 SGHTA and CDR2 FQGNSA. Relative to germline, V is missing 5 bases and J is missing 8 bases, with 6 bases of the junction outside any gene match. The CDR3 goes from the cysteine to the phenylalanine over 13 residues. CDR3 DNA only is kept here, 39 bases in frame from base 1. TCR alpha and beta CDR3 regions were amplified with the iRepertoire nested amplicon-rescue multiplex PCR (arm-PCR) platform from RNA. One-step reverse transcription and amplification used about 85-400 ng of tissue mRNA or PBMC total RNA as input. Following bead purification, Illumina adapters were added by a secondary multiplex PCR, and libraries between 200 and 400 bp were gel-purified. Libraries carried internal 6-nucleotide barcodes used for demultiplexing. The libraries were sequenced on an Illumina MiSeq using 2x220 or 2x250 nucleotide paired-end reads. The paper's processing steps were these. Paired reads were merged with FLASH 1.2.11 and aligned to the GRCh37 human genome with BWA-MEM before extracting TRA and TRB reads. For V and J assignment, an IMGT-derived reference of cassette sequences and CDR3 motifs that included pseudogenes was used. Three-frame translation of reads was performed, and productive CDR3s were defined as those with a C...FGXG motif and no stop codons. Unique combinations of V-J cassette pair and CDR3 amino acid sequence were defined as clonotypes. Reads were filtered by Hamming distance, with the threshold set by the sequence error rate of each sample in mapped regions. TCRdb cleaned the public reads at Q25 with fastp, built clones with MiXCR and kept in-frame beta chains. Rows matching on CDR3 protein sequence are summarized as one entry with the most common DNA and genes. TCRdb's processing, not the authors', yielded these V and J calls. For this sample there are around 390,000 distinct CDR3 sequences; roughly two fifths appear just once. The ten largest account for approximately 12% of the sample.

Points on this clonotype: Its antigen remains unidentified. Base qualities are missing; no much larger clone stands one base away.

Results the study describes overall, beyond this receptor: Small numbers underpinned the group comparisons: eight glioblastoma patients, three low-grade glioma patients and three non-neoplastic patients. Very few CDR3 sequences were shared between tissue and blood, attributed to high CDR3 diversity and limited sampling. Patients with low tissue-blood divergence were marked by a signature set of shared blood CDR3 motifs, and this signature set was depleted in highly divergent patients. VJ-independent divergence between tissue and blood was lower than expected in non-neoplastic patients but higher than expected in all gliomas, particularly low-grade gliomas.

This TCR came from a human donor with low-grade glioma or glioblastoma, undergoing nonglioma brain surgery, or in good health (not recorded which). The chain joins TRBV7-2 to TRBJ1-1, and 9 bases in between align with TRBD1. The sequenced sample was glioma tissue, nonneoplastic brain tissue, or PBMCs (not recorded which). The DNA sequence reads TGTGCCAGCAGCAAACAGGGGGCTCTAGAAGCTTTCTTT. It encodes CASSKQGALEAFF.